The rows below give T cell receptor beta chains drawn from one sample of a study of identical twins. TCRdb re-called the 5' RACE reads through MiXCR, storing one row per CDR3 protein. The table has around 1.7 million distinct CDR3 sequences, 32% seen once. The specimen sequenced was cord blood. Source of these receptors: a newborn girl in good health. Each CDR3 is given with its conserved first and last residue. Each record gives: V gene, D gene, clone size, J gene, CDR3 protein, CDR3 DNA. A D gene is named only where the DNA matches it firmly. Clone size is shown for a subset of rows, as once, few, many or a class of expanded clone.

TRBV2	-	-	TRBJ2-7	CASSDTGNEQYF	TGTGCCAGCAGTGATACAGGCAATGAGCAGTACTTC
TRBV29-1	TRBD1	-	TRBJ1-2	CSVAGTGSNYGYTF	TGCAGCGTTGCGGGGACAGGCTCTAACTATGGCTACACCTTC
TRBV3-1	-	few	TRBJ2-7	CASSPKLGLATRDEQYF	TGTGCCAGCAGCCCCAAATTAGGGCTAGCGACTCGCGACGAGCAGTACTTC
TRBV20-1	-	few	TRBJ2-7	CSARNTTLDPYEQYF	TGCAGTGCTAGAAACACGACACTAGACCCCTACGAGCAGTACTTC
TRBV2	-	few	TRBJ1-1	CASTPGITEAFF	TGTGCCAGCACTCCGGGAATCACTGAAGCTTTCTTT
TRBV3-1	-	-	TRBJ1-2	CASSLDPGGDYGYTF	TGTGCCAGCAGTCTTGACCCAGGCGGTGACTATGGCTACACCTTC
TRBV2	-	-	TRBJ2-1	CASGMAPYNEQFF	TGTGCCAGCGGGATGGCTCCCTACAATGAGCAGTTCTTC
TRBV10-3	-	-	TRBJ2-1	CAISELQGHNEQFF	TGTGCCATCAGTGAGTTACAGGGACACAATGAGCAGTTCTTC
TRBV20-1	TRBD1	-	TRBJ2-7	CSARKQGSPYEQYF	TGCAGTGCTAGAAAACAGGGGTCCCCCTACGAGCAGTACTTC
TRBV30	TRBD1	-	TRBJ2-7	CAWNRGDEQYF	TGTGCCTGGAACAGGGGGGACGAGCAGTACTTC
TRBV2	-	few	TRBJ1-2	CASSGLVRKYGYTF	TGTGCCAGCAGTGGTTTGGTAAGGAAGTATGGCTACACCTTC
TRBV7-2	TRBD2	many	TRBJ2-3	CASSPTSGTTDTQYF	TGTGCCAGCAGCCCTACTAGCGGGACCACAGATACGCAGTATTTT
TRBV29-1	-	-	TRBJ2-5	CSVTPLRDGFWKETQYF	TGCAGCGTTACCCCTCTCCGGGACGGATTTTGGAAAGAGACCCAGTACTTC
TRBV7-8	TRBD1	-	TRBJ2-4	CASSLGPTTGQDTRRRNIQYF	TGTGCCAGCAGCTTAGGGCCCACCACGGGACAGGACACCCGTAGAAGGAACATTCAGTACTTC
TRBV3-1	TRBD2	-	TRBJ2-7	CANSQYGTSGNEQYF	TGTGCCAACAGCCAATACGGGACTAGCGGGAACGAGCAGTACTTC
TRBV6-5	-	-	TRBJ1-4	CAALKKQGPTNEKLFF	TGTGCCGCACTTAAAAAACAGGGCCCAACTAATGAAAAACTGTTTTTT
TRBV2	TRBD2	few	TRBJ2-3	CASSERSGLADTDTQYF	TGTGCCAGCAGTGAGAGGTCGGGACTAGCGGACACAGATACGCAGTATTTT
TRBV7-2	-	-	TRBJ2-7	CASSQVVGPPYEQYF	TGTGCCAGCAGCCAAGTGGTCGGGCCCCCCTACGAGCAGTACTTC
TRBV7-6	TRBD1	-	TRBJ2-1	CASSLAGDRGWHEQFF	TGTGCCAGCAGCTTAGCCGGGGACAGGGGGTGGCATGAGCAGTTCTTC
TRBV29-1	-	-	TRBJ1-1	CSVEGTMSTEAFF	TGCAGCGTTGAGGGGACTATGAGCACTGAAGCTTTCTTT
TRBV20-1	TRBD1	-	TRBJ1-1	CSAPRPKGARGTEAFF	TGCAGTGCCCCTCGACCAAAGGGGGCGAGAGGCACTGAAGCTTTCTTT
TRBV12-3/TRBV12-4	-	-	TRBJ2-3	CASIGRLRGTQYF	TGTGCCAGCATAGGGAGACTTAGGGGTACGCAGTATTTT
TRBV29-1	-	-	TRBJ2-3	CTPKQGSTDTQYF	TGCACCCCTAAACAGGGTAGCACAGATACGCAGTATTTT
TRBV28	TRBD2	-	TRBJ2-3	CASSPWGGSTDTQYF	TGTGCCAGCAGTCCTTGGGGGGGGAGCACAGATACGCAGTATTTT
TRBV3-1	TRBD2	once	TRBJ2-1	CASSQISGGAYNGQFF	TGTGCCAGCAGCCAAATTAGCGGGGGGGCCTACAATGGGCAGTTCTTC
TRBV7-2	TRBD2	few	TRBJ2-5	CASSLERGLAWETQYF	TGTGCCAGCAGCTTAGAAAGGGGACTAGCGTGGGAGACCCAGTACTTC
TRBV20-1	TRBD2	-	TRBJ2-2	CSARRPSGDTGELFF	TGCAGTGCTAGACGTCCTAGCGGGGACACCGGGGAGCTGTTTTTT
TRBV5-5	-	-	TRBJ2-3	CASSFGVVTDTQYF	TGTGCCAGCAGCTTCGGGGTAGTCACAGATACGCAGTATTTT
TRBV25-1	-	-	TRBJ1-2	CASSEPTGTYGYTF	TGTGCCAGCAGTGAACCCACAGGAACCTATGGCTACACCTTC
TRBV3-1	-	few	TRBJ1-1	CASSQVFGHLNTEAFF	TGTGCCAGCAGCCAAGTCTTTGGACATCTCAACACTGAAGCTTTCTTT
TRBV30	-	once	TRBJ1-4	CACPGPGDEKLFF	TGTGCCTGCCCGGGACCGGGTGATGAAAAACTGTTTTTT
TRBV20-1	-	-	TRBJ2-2	CSAGTGELFF	TGCAGTGCCGGGACCGGGGAGCTGTTTTTT
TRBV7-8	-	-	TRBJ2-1	CASGRLDEQFF	TGTGCCAGCGGCAGACTGGATGAGCAGTTCTTC
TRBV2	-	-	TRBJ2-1	CASGSSINNEQFF	TGTGCCAGCGGAAGTTCTATTAACAATGAGCAGTTCTTC
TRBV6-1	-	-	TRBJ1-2	CASAPSDGYTF	TGTGCCAGCGCTCCGAGCGATGGCTACACCTTC
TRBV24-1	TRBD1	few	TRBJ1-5	CATRGTDNQPQHF	TGTGCCACTCGAGGGACAGACAATCAGCCCCAGCATTTT
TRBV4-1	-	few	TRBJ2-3	CASSQDVAGVQYF	TGCGCCAGCAGCCAAGATGTGGCAGGAGTGCAGTATTTT
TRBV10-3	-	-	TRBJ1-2	CAVSGRNYGYTF	TGTGCCGTATCAGGGCGGAACTATGGCTACACCTTC
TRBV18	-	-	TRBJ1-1	CASSPPSVLGGNTEAFF	TGTGCCAGCTCACCCCCTTCGGTTTTGGGGGGGAACACTGAAGCTTTCTTT
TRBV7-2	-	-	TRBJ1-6	CASSLYRTVSYNSPLHF	TGTGCCAGCAGCTTATATCGGACCGTCTCCTATAATTCACCCCTCCACTTT
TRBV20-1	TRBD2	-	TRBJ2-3	CSARDHKLAGDTQYF	TGCAGTGCTAGAGATCATAAACTAGCGGGTGATACGCAGTATTTT
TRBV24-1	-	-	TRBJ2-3	CATKGRVLTDTQYF	TGTGCCACCAAGGGCAGGGTTCTCACAGATACGCAGTATTTT
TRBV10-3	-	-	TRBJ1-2	CAIRTEDGYTF	TGTGCCATACGGACGGAGGATGGCTACACCTTC
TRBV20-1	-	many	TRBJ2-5	CSARGRETQYF	TGCAGTGCTAGGGGCAGAGAGACCCAGTACTTC
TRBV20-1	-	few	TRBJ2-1	CSASGGQFF	TGCAGTGCTAGTGGGGGTCAGTTCTTC
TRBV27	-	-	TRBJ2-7	CASSSGRPYEQYF	TGTGCCAGCAGTTCTGGACGCCCATACGAGCAGTACTTC
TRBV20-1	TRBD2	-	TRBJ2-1	CSARVAGLIYSEQFF	TGCAGTGCTAGGGTAGCGGGGCTCATATACAGTGAGCAGTTCTTC
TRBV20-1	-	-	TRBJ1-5	CSASQGKLNQPQHF	TGCAGTGCTAGTCAAGGAAAACTCAATCAGCCCCAGCATTTT
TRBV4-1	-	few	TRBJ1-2	CASSQVMVEFYGYTF	TGCGCCAGCAGCCAAGTGATGGTAGAGTTCTATGGCTACACCTTC
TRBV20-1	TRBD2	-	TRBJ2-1	CSARVLGLAGGSYNEQFF	TGCAGTGCTAGAGTTCTTGGACTAGCGGGGGGCAGTTACAATGAGCAGTTCTTC
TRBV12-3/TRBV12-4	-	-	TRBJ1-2	CASRSTGNNYGYTF	TGTGCCAGCAGGTCGACGGGAAATAACTATGGCTACACCTTC
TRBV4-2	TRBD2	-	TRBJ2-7	CASSLQSGTSSYEQYF	TGTGCCAGCAGCCTACAATCCGGGACTAGCTCCTACGAGCAGTACTTC
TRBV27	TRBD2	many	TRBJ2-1	CASSFGTSGRNEQFF	TGTGCCAGCAGTTTCGGGACTAGCGGGAGGAATGAGCAGTTCTTC
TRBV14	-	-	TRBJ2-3	CASSQEMGLASSSDTQYF	TGTGCCAGCAGCCAAGAAATGGGGCTAGCGTCTAGCTCAGATACGCAGTATTTT
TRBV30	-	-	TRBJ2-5	CARTLGKSETQYF	TGTGCCCGTACCCTGGGAAAGTCAGAGACCCAGTACTTC